This T cell receptor beta chain was retrieved from a study of Ad26.COV2.S vaccination and SARS-CoV-2 variants. For this clone: Its antigen is unknown.

Whole-study results and caveats: Quantification of TCR breadth and depth may have yielded underestimates of total T cell responses. The breadth of spike-specific CD8+ and CD4+ T cell responses after vaccination was reportedly substantial. Placebo recipients trailed vaccine recipients in spike-specific TCR breadth.

Repertoires were generated with immunoSEQ multiplex PCR, while TCRdb's copy carries only in-frame clones and drops some. The sample records fewer than 400,000 clones, around nine tenths being singletons. Germline loops: CDR1 SGHVS, CDR2 FNYEAQ. CDR3 length equals 13 residues. Trimming stripped 5 bases from V and 5 bases from J, with 12 bases between. Stated treatment: 19 received Ad26.COV2.S at low or high dose, single or two shots; roughly 5 received placebo; per-sample allocation not given. On day 63 after the first injection, vaccine and placebo recipients gave samples. This sequence joins TRBV7-6 and TRBJ1-1; D is possibly TRBD1 (6 bases). This specimen was peripheral blood, taken in a trial of Ad26.COV2.S vaccine versus placebo. This sequence originates from a person between 18 and 60 years old who received the Ad26.COV2.S COVID-19 vaccine or a placebo. CDR3 coding DNA: TGTGCCAGCAGCCCGGACAGTACGACTGAAGCTTTCTTT. Amino acid sequence: CASSPDSTTEAFF.